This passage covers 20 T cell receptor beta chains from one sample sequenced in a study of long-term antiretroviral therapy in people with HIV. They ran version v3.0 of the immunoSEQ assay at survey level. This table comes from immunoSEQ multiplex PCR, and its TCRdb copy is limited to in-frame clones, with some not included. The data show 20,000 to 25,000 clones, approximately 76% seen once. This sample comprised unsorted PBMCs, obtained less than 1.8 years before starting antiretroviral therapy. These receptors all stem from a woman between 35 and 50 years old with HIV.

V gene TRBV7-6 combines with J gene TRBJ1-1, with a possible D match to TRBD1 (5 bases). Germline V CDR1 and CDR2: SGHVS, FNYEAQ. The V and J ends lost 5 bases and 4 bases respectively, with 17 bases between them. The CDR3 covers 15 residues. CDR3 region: CASSPRSGVGTEAFF. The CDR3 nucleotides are TGTGCCAGCAGCCCCCGGTCGGGGGTTGGCACTGAAGCTTTCTTT. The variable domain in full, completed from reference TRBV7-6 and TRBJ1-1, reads GAGVSQSPRYKVTKRGQDVALRCDPISGHVSLYWYRQALGQGPEFLTYFNYEAQQDKSGLPNDRFSAERPEGSISTLTIQRTEQRDSAMYRCASSPRSGVGTEAFFGQGTRLTVV.

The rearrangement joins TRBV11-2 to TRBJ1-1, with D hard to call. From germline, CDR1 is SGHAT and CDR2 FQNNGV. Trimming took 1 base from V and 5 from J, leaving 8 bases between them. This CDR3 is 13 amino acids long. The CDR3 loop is CASSLVSATEAFF. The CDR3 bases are TGTGCCAGCAGCTTAGTGTCAGCGACTGAAGCTTTCTTT.

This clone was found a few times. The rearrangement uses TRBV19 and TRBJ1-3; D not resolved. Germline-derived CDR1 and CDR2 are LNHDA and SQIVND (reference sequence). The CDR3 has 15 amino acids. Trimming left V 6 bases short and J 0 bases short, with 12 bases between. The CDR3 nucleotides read TGTGCCAGTAGAACAGCTGACTACTCTGGAAACACCATATATTTT. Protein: CASRTADYSGNTIYF.

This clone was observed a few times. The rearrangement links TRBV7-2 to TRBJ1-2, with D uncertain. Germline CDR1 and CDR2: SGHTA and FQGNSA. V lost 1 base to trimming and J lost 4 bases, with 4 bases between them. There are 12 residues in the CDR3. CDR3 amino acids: CASSLDVYGYTF. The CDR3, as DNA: TGTGCCAGCAGCTTAGACGTCTATGGCTACACCTTC.

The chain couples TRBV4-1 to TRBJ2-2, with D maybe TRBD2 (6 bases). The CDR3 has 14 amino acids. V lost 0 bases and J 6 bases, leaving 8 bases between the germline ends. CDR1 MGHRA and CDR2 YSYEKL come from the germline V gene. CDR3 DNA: TGCGCCAGCAGCCAAGATGCGGGGCCCGGGGAGCTGTTTTTT. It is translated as CASSQDAGPGELFF.

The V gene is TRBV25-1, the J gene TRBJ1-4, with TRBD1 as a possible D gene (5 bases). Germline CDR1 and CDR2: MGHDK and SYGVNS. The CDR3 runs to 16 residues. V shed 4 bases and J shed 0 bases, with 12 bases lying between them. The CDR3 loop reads CASSAGHFTTNEKLFF. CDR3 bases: TGTGCCAGCAGTGCCGGACACTTTACAACTAATGAAAAACTGTTTTTT.

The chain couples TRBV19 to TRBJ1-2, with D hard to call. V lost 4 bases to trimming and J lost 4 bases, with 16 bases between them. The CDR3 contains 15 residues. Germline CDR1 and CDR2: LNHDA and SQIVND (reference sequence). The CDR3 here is CASSKPPEGSYGYTF. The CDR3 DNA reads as TGTGCCAGTAGTAAGCCCCCGGAGGGCTCCTATGGCTACACCTTC.

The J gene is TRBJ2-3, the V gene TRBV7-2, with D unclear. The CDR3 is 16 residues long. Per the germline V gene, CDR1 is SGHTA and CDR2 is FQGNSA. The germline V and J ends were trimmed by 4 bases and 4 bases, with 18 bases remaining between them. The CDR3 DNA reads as TGTGCCAGCAGCTCCGGTTCCCTTTTGGGCCCAGATACGCAGTATTTT. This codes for CASSSGSLLGPDTQYF.

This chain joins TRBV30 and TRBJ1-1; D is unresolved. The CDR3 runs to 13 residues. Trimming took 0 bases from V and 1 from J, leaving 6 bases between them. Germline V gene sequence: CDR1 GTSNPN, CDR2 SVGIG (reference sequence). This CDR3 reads CAWSVIKNTEAFF. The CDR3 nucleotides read TGTGCCTGGAGTGTCATTAAGAACACTGAAGCTTTCTTT.

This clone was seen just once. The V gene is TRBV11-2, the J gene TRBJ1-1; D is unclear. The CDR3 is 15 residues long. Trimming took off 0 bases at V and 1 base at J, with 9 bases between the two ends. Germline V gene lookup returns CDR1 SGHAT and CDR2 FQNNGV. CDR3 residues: CASSLDGLKNTEAFF. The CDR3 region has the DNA TGTGCCAGCAGCTTAGACGGACTGAAGAACACTGAAGCTTTCTTT. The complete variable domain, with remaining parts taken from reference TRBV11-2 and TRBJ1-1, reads EAGVAQSPRYKIIEKRQSVAFWCNPISGHATLYWYQQILGQGPKLLIQFQNNGVVDDSQLPKDRFSAERLKGVDSTLKIQPAKLEDSAVYLCASSLDGLKNTEAFFGQGTRLTVV.

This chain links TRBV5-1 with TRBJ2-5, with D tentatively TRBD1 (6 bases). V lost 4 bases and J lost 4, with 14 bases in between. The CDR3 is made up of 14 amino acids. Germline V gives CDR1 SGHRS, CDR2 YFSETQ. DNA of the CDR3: TGCGCCAGCAGCCCAAGCCAGGGGATAGAGACCCAGTACTTC. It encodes CASSPSQGIETQYF.

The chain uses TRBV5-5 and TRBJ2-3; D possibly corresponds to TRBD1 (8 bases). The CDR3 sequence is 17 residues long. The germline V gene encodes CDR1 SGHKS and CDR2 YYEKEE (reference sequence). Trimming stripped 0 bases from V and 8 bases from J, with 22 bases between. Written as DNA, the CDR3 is TGTGCCAGCAGCTTGGCATTCGCGGGAGCAGGACAGGGTACGCAGTATTTT. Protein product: CASSLAFAGAGQGTQYF.

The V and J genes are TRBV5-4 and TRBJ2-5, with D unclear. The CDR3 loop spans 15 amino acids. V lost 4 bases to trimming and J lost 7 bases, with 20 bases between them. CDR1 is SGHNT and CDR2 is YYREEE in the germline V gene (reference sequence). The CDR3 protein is CASSPVGEGMGTQYF. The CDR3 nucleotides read TGTGCCAGCAGCCCGGTTGGGGAAGGGATGGGGACCCAGTACTTC.

The CDR3 protein is CASSPGREEKLFF. In DNA form, the CDR3 reads TGTGCCAGCAGCCCGGGACGGGAAGAAAAACTGTTTTTT. The V gene is TRBV5-6, the J gene TRBJ1-4; TRBD1 might be the D (5 bases). Germline-derived CDR1 and CDR2 are SGHDT and YYEEEE. This CDR3 spans 13 amino acids. The germline V and J ends were trimmed by 4 bases and 8 bases, with 12 bases remaining between them.

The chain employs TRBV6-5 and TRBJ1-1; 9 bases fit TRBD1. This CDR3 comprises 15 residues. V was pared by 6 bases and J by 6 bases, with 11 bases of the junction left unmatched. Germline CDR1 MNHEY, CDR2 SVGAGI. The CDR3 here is CASSPSDRGTAEAFF. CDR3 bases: TGTGCCAGCAGCCCCTCAGACAGGGGGACTGCTGAAGCTTTCTTT.

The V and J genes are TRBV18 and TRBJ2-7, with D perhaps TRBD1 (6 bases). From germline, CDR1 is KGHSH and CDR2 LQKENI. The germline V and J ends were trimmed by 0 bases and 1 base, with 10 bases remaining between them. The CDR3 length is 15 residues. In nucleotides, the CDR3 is TGTGCCAGCTCACCACCGGGACACACTTCCTACGAGCAGTACTTC. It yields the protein CASSPPGHTSYEQYF.

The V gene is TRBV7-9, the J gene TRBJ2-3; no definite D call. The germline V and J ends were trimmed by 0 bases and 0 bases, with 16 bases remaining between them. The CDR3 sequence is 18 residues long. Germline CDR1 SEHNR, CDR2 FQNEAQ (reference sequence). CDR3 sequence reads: CASSLALLVPLSTDTQYF. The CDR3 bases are TGTGCCAGCAGCTTAGCACTCCTTGTACCGCTTAGCACAGATACGCAGTATTTT.

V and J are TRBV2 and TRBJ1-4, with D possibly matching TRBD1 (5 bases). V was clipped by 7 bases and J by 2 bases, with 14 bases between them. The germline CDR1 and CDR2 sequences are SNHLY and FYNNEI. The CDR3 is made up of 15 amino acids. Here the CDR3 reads CASTRSGTTNEKLFF. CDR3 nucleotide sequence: TGTGCCAGCACCCGCTCAGGGACTACTAATGAAAAACTGTTTTTT.

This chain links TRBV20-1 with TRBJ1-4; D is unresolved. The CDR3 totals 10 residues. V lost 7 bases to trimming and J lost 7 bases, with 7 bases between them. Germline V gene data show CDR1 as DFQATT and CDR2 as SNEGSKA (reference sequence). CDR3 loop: CSVPTEKLFF. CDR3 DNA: TGCAGTGTTCCGACTGAAAAACTGTTTTTT.

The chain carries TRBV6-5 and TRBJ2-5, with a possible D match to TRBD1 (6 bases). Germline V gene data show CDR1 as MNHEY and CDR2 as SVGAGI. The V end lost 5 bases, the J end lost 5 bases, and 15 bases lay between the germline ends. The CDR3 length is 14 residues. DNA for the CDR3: TGTGCCAGCAGTCCCTACAGGGCCCAGGAGACCCAGTACTTC. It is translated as CASSPYRAQETQYF.